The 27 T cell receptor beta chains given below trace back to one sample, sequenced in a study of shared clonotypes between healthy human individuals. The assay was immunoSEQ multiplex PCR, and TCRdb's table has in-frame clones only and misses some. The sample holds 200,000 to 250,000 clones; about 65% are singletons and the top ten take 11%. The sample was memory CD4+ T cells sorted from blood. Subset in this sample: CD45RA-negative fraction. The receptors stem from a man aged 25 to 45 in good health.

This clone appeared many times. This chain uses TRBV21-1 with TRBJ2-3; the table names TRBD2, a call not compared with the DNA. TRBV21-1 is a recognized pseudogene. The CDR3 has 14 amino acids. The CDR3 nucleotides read TGTGCCAGCAGCCTGGCCCGGGGGGCGGATACGCAGTATTTT. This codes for CASSLARGADTQYF.

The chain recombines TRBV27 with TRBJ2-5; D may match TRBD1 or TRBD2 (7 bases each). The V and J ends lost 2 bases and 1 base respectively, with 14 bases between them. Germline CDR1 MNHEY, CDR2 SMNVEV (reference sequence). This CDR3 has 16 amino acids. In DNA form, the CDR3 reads TGTGCCAGCAGTTTAGTGGGGAGGGGGCTCCAAGAGACCCAGTACTTC. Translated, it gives CASSLVGRGLQETQYF.

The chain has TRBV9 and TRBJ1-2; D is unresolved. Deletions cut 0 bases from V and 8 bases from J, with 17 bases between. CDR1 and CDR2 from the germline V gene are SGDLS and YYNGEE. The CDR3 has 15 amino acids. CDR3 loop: CASSVEASGRGGYTF. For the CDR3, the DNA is TGTGCCAGCAGCGTAGAGGCTTCGGGGAGAGGAGGCTACACCTTC.

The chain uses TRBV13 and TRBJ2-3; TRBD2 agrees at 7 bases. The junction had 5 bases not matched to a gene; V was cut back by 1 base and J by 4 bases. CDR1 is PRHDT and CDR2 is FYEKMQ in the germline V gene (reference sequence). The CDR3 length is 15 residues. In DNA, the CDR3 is TGTGCCAGCAGCTTAGTTCCGGGGGGACCAGATACGCAGTATTTT. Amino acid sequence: CASSLVPGGPDTQYF.

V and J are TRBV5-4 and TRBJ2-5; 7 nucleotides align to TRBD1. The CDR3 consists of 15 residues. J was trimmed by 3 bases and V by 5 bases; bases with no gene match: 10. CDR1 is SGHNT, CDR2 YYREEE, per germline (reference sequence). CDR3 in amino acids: CASSVTGQGKETQYF. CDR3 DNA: TGTGCCAGCAGTGTGACAGGGCAGGGTAAAGAGACCCAGTACTTC. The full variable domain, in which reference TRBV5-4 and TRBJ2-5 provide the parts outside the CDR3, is ETGVTQSPTHLIKTRGQQVTLRCSSQSGHNTVSWYQQALGQGPQFIFQYYREEENGRGNFPPRFSGLQFPNYSSELNVNALELDDSALYLCASSVTGQGKETQYFGPGTRLLVL.

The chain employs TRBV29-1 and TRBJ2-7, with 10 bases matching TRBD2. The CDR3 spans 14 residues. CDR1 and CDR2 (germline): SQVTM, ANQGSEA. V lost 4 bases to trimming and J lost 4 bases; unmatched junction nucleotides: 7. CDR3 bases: TGCAGCGTTGCCGGTAGCGGGAGGAAGTACGAGCAGTACTTC. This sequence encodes CSVAGSGRKYEQYF.

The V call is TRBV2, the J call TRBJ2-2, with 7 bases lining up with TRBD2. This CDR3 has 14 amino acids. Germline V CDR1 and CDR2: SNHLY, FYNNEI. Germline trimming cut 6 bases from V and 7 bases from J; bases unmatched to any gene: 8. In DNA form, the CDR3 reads TGTGCCAGCAGGTTTGCGGGAGTAGACGGGGAGCTGTTTTTT. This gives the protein CASRFAGVDGELFF. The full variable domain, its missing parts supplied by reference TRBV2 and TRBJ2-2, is EPEVTQTPSHQVTQMGQEVILRCVPISNHLYFYWYRQILGQKVEFLVSFYNNEISEKSEIFDDQFSVERPDGSNFTLKIRSTKLEDSAMYFCASRFAGVDGELFFGEGSRLTVL.

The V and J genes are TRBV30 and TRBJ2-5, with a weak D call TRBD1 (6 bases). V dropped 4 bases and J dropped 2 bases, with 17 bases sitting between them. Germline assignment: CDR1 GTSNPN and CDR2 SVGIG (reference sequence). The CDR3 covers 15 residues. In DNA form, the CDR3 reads TGTGCCTGGACGCCGGGACATCCAATGCAAGAGACCCAGTACTTC. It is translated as CAWTPGHPMQETQYF.

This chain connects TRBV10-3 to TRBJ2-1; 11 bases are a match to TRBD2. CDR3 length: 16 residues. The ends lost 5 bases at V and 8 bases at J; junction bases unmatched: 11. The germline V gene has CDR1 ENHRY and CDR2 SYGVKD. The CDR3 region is CAISPRPSGRTDEQFF. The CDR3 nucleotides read TGTGCCATCAGTCCAAGACCTAGCGGGAGGACCGATGAGCAGTTCTTC.

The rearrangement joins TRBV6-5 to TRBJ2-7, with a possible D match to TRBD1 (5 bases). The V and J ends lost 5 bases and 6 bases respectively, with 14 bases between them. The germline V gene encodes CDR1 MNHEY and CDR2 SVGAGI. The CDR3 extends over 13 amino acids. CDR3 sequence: CASSQGRDGEQYF. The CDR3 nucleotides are TGTGCCAGCAGTCAGGGTCGCGACGGCGAGCAGTACTTC.

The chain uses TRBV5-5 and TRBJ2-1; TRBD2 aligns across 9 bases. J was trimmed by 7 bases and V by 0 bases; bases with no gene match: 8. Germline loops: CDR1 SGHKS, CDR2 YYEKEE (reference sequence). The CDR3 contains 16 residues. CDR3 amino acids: CASSLVGGRVMNEQFF. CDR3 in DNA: TGTGCCAGCAGCTTGGTGGGCGGGAGGGTTATGAATGAGCAGTTCTTC.

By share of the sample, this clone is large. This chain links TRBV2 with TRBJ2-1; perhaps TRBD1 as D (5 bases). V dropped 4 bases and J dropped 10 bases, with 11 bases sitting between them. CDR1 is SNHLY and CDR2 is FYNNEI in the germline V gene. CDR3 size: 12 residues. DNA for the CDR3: TGTGCCAGCAGTGCACAGACAGAAGAGCAGTTCTTC. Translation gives CASSAQTEEQFF. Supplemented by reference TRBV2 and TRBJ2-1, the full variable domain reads EPEVTQTPSHQVTQMGQEVILRCVPISNHLYFYWYRQILGQKVEFLVSFYNNEISEKSEIFDDQFSVERPDGSNFTLKIRSTKLEDSAMYFCASSAQTEEQFFGPGTRLTVL.

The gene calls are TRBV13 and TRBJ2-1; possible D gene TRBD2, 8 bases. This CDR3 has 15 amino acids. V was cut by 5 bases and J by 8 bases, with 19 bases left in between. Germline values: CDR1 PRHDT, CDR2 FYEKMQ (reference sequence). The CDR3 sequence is CASSQRGRQGYEQFF. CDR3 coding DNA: TGTGCCAGCAGCCAGCGGGGGAGACAGGGCTATGAGCAGTTCTTC.

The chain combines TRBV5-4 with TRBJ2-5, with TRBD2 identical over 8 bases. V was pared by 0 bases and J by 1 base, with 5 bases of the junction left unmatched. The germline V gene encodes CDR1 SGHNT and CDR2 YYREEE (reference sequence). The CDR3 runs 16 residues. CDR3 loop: CASSLAGGAFQETQYF. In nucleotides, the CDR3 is TGTGCCAGCAGCTTGGCCGGGGGGGCCTTCCAAGAGACCCAGTACTTC.

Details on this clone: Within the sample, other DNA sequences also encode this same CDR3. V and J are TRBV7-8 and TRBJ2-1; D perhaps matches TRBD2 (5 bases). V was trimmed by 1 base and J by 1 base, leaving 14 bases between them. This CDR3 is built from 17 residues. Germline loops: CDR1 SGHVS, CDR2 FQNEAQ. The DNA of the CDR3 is TGTGCCAGCAGCTTAGGCGGTGGGAGTGTGTCCTACAATGAGCAGTTCTTC. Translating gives CASSLGGGSVSYNEQFF.

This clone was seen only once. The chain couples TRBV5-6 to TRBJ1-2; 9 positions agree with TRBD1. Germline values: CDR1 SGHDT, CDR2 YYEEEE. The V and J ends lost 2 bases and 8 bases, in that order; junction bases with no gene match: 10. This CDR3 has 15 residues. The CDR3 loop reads CASSFGAQGAGGYTF. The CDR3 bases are TGTGCCAGCAGCTTCGGGGCACAGGGGGCAGGGGGCTACACCTTC.

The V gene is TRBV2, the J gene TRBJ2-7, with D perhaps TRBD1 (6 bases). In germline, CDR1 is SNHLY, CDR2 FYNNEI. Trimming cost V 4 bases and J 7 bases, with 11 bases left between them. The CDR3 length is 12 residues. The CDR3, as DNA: TGTGCCAGCAGTGGACAGGTTCTTGAGCAGTACTTC. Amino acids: CASSGQVLEQYF.

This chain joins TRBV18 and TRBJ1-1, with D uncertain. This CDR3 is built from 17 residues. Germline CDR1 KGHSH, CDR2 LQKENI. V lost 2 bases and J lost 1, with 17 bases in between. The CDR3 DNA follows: TGTGCCAGCTCACCATTTGGTTCGGGGAGATCGAACACTGAAGCTTTCTTT. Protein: CASSPFGSGRSNTEAFF.

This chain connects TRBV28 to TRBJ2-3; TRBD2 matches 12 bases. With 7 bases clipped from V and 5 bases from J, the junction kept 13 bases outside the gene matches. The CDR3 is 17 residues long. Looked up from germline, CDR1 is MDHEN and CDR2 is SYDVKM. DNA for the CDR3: TGTGCCAGCAATACTAGCGGGAGGTCGAGGGGGGGAGATACGCAGTATTTT. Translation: CASNTSGRSRGGDTQYF.

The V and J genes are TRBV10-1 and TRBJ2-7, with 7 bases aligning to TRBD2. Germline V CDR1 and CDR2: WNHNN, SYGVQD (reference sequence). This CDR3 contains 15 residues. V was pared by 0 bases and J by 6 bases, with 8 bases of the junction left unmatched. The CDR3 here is CASSESAAGFSEQYF. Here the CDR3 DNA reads TGCGCCAGCAGTGAGTCTGCAGCGGGATTTTCCGAGCAGTACTTC.

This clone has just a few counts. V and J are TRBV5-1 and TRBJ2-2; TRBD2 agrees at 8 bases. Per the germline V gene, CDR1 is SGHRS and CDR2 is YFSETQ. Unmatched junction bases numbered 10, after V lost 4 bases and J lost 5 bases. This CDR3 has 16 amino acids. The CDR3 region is CASSRSRSGGTGELFF. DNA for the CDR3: TGCGCCAGCAGCCGGAGCAGGTCGGGAGGGACCGGGGAGCTGTTTTTT.

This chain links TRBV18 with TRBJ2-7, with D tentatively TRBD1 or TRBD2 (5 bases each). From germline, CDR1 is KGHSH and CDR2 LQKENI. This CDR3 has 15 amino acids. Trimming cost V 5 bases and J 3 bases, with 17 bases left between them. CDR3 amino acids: CASSVTGTWDYEQYF. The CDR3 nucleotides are TGTGCCAGCTCAGTTACCGGGACGTGGGACTACGAGCAGTACTTC.

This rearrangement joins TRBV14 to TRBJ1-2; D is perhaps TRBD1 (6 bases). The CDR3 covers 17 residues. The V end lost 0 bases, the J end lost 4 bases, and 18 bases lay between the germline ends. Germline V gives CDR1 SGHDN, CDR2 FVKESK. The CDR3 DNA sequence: TGTGCCAGCAGCCAAGAGAAAGGGGGTCCTCCTTTCTATGGCTACACCTTC. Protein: CASSQEKGGPPFYGYTF.

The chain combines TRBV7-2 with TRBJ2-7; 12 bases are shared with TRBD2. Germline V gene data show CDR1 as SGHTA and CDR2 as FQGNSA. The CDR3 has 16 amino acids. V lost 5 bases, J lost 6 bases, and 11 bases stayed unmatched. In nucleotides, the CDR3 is TGTGCCAGCAGCCCCAGGAGCGGACTAGCGGGACTCGAGCAGTACTTC. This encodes CASSPRSGLAGLEQYF.

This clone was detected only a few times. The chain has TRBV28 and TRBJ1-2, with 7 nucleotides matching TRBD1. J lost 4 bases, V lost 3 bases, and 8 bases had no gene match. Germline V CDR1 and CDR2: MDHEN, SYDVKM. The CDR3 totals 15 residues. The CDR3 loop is CASSFPSGQSYGYTF. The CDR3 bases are TGTGCCAGCAGTTTCCCCTCGGGACAGAGCTATGGCTACACCTTC.

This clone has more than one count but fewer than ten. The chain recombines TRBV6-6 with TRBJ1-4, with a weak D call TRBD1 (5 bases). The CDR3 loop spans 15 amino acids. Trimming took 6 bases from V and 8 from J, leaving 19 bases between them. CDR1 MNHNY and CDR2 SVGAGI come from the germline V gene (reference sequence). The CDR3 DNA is TGTGCCAGCAGGGACATTGGGATTGAGGGGGAAAAACTGTTTTTT. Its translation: CASRDIGIEGEKLFF.

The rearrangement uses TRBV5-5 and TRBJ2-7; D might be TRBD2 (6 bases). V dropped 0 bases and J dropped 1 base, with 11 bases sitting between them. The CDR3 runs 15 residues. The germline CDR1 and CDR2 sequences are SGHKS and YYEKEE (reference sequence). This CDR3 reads CASSLEGTESYEQYF. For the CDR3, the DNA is TGTGCCAGCAGCTTGGAAGGGACTGAGTCCTACGAGCAGTACTTC.